The TCR beta chain under discussion was sequenced for a study of blood T cell repertoires in COVID-19. Study background: Samples taken during acute and convalescent COVID-19 were collected in the United States, Italy and Spain. Nucleic acid was either cDNA or gDNA, and it came from T cells, B-cell-depleted T cells, or PBMCs.

Authors' methods: Amplification with reference gene primers provided the estimates of nucleated cell counts. TCRdb's copy holds only in-frame clones and misses some; the assay was immunoSEQ multiplex PCR. That table is the source of V, J and clone size, and D and trimming were worked out from the DNA. The sample has under 300,000 clones, less than 85% seen once. Germline assignment: CDR1 SGHDT and CDR2 YYEEEE. The ends were cut back, 5 bases at V and 5 bases at J, with 19 bases in the middle. This CDR3 region has 15 residues. The chain is built from TRBV5-6 and TRBJ1-2; D remains unclear. The clonotype was recovered from a woman of 80 years or more with active or convalescent COVID-19. The sample taken for sequencing was peripheral blood. DNA of the CDR3: TGTGCCAGCAGTCAAACAGCGGCCGCGCGGTATGGCTACACCTTC. It specifies CASSQTAAARYGYTF.